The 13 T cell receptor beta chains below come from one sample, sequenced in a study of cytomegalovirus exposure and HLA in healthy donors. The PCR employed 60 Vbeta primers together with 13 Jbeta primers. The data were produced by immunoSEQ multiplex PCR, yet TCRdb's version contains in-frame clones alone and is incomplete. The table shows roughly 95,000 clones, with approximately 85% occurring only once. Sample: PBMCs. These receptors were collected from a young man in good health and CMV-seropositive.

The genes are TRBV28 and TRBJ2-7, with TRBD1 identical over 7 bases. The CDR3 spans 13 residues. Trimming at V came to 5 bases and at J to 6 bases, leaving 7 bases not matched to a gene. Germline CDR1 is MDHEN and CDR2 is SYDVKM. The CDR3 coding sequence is TGTGCCAGCAGTCGGACAGGTGGTGGCGAGCAGTACTTC. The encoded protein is CASSRTGGGEQYF. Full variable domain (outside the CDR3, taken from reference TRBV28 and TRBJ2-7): DVKVTQSSRYLVKRTGEKVFLECVQDMDHENMFWYRQDPGLGLRLIYFSYDVKMKEKGDIPEGYSVSREKKERFSLILESASTNQTSMYLCASSRTGGGEQYFGPGTRLTVT.

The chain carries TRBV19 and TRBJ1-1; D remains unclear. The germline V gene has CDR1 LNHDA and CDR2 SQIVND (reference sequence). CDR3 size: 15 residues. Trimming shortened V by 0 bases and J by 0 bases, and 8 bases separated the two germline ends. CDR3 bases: TGTGCCAGTAGTATAGAGGCGGTGGTGAACACTGAAGCTTTCTTT. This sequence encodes CASSIEAVVNTEAFF. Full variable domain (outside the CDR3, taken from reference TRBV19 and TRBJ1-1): DGGITQSPKYLFRKEGQNVTLSCEQNLNHDAMYWYRQDPGQGLRLIYYSQIVNDFQKGDIAEGYSVSREKKESFPLTVTSAQKNPTAFYLCASSIEAVVNTEAFFGQGTRLTVV.

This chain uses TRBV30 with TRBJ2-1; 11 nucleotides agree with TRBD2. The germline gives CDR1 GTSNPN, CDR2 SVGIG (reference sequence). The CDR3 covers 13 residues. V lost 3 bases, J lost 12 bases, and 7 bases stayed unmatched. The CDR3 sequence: CAWRGLAVGGQFF. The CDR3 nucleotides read TGTGCCTGGAGGGGACTAGCGGTGGGGGGGCAGTTCTTC. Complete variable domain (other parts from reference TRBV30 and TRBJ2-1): SQTIHQWPATLVQPVGSPLSLECTVEGTSNPNLYWYRQAAGRGLQLLFYSVGIGQISSEVPQNLSASRPQDRQFILSSKKLLLSDSGFYLCAWRGLAVGGQFFGPGTRLTVL.

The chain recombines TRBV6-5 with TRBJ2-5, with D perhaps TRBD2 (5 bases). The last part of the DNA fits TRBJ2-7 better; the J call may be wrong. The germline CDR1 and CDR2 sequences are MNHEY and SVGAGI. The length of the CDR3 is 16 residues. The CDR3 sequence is CASSYNIGWERAEQYF. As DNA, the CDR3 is TGTGCCAGCAGTTACAACATTGGCTGGGAGAGGGCCGAGCAGTACTTC.

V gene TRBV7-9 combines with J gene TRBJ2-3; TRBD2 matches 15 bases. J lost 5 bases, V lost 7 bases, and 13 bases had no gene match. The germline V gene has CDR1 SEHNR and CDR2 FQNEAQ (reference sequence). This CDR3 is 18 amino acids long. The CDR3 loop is CASTNRTSGRVLEDTQYF. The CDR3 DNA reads TGTGCCAGCACCAATCGGACTAGCGGGAGGGTCCTGGAAGATACGCAGTATTTT.

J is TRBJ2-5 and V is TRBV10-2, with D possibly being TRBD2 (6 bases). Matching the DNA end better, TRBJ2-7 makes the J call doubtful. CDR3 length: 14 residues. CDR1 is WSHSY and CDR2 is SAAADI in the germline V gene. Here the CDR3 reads CASSDGLEGAEQYF. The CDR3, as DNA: TGCGCCAGCAGTGACGGGCTGGAGGGCGCCGAGCAGTACTTC.

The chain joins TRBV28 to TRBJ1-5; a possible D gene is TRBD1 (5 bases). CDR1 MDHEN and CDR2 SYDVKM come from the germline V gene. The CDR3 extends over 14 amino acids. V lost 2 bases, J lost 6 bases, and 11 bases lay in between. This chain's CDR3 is CASSLNGGTQPQHF. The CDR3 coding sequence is TGTGCCAGCAGTTTAAACGGAGGGACTCAGCCCCAGCATTTT.

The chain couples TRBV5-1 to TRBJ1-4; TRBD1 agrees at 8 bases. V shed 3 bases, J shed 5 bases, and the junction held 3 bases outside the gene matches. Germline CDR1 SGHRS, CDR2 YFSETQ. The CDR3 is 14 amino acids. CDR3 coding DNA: TGCGCCAGCAGCTACCGGGACAGGAATGAAAAACTGTTTTTT. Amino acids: CASSYRDRNEKLFF.

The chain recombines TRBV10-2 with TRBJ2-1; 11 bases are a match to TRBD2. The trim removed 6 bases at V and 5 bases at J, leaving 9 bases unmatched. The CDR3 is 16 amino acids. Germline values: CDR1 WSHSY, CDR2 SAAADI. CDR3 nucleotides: TGCGCCAGCAGCCCTCCCACACTAGCGGGAGACAATGAGCAGTTCTTC. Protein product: CASSPPTLAGDNEQFF.

CDR3 loop: CASSPGVTYEQYF. The DNA of the CDR3 is TGCGCCAGCAGCCCGGGAGTAACCTACGAGCAGTACTTC. The chain uses TRBV5-1 and TRBJ2-7; TRBD2 is a possible D gene (6 bases). Germline V gene lookup returns CDR1 SGHRS and CDR2 YFSETQ. Trimming removed 4 bases from V and 2 bases from J, with 10 bases in between. This CDR3 comprises 13 residues.

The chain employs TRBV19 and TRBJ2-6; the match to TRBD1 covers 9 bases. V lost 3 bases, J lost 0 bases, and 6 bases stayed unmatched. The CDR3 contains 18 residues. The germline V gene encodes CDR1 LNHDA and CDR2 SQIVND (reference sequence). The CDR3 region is CASSIRDRASSGANVLTF. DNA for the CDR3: TGTGCCAGTAGTATCCGGGACAGGGCATCCTCTGGGGCCAACGTCCTGACTTTC.

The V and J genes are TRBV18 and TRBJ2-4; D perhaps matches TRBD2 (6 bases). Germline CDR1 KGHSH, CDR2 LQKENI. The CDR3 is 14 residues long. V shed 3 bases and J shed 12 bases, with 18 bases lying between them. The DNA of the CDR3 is TGTGCCAGCTCACCTGCCCTAGCGCCGAATGCTCAGTACTTC. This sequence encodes CASSPALAPNAQYF.

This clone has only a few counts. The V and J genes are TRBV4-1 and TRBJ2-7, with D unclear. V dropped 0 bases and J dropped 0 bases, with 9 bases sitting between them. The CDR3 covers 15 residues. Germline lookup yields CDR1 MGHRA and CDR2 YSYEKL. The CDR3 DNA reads TGCGCCAGCAGCCAAGAGGGCGCATACTCCTACGAGCAGTACTTC. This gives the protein CASSQEGAYSYEQYF.